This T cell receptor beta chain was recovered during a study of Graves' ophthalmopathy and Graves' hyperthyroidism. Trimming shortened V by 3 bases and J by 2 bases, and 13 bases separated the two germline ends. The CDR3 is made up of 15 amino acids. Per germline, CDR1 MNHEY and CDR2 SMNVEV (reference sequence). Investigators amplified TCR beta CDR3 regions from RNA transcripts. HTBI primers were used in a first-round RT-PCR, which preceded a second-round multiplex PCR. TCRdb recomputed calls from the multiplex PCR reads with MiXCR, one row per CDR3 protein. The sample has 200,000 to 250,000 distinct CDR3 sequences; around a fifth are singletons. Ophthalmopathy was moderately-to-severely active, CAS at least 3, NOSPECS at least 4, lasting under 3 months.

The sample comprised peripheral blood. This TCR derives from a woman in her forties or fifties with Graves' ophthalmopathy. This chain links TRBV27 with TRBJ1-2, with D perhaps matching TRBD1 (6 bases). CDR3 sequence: CASSFSGHYNYGYTF. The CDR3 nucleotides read TGTGCCAGCAGTTTTTCGGGACATTACAACTATGGCTACACCTTC.